The 5 T cell receptor beta chains reported below all come from one sample, sequenced in a study of a mutant IDH1 vaccine in newly diagnosed glioma. These receptors are not linked to any known antigen. The time point denotes: week 47, end of study. Topical imiquimod was applied with each vaccine dose, which held 300 ug of mutant IDH1 20-mer peptide. The data were produced by immunoSEQ multiplex PCR, yet TCRdb's version contains in-frame clones alone and is incomplete. The data show around 65,000 clones, with 80% to 85% seen just once and under 4.5% held by the top ten. Sequencing was performed on PBMCs, taken from a glioma patient whose treatment included an IDH1 peptide vaccine. Receptors originate from a man aged 25 to 40 with glioma.

J is TRBJ1-1 and V is TRBV5-1; TRBD1 matches at 7 bases. Germline loops: CDR1 SGHRS, CDR2 YFSETQ. J gave up 1 base and V 4 bases, and 7 bases lay outside the gene matches. The length of the CDR3 is 15 residues. This CDR3 is CASSVQGQPNTEAFF. CDR3 DNA sequence: TGCGCCAGCAGCGTACAGGGACAGCCGAACACTGAAGCTTTCTTT.

V usage is TRBV14 and J usage is TRBJ2-3, with unresolved D. The CDR3 runs 16 residues. Germline values: CDR1 SGHDN, CDR2 FVKESK. The ends were cut back, 0 bases at V and 4 bases at J, with 14 bases in the middle. The chain's CDR3 is CASSQELVGGADTQYF. In DNA, the CDR3 is TGTGCCAGCAGCCAAGAATTGGTCGGTGGGGCAGATACGCAGTATTTT. The complete variable domain, with remaining parts taken from reference TRBV14 and TRBJ2-3, reads EAGVTQFPSHSVIEKGQTVTLRCDPISGHDNLYWYRRVMGKEIKFLLHFVKESKQDESGMPNNRFLAERTGGTYSTLKVQPAELEDSGVYFCASSQELVGGADTQYFGPGTRLTVL.

The gene calls are TRBV30 and TRBJ2-7; TRBD1 or TRBD2 may be the D gene (6 bases each). This CDR3 contains 12 residues. V lost 7 bases, J lost 4 bases, and 14 bases lay in between. The germline gives CDR1 GTSNPN, CDR2 SVGIG (reference sequence). CDR3 in amino acids: CASGRGQYEQYF. The CDR3 coding sequence is TGTGCCTCAGGTCGGGGGCAGTACGAGCAGTACTTC.

The V call is TRBV4-2, the J call TRBJ2-7, with TRBD1 as a possible D gene (5 bases). CDR3 length: 12 amino acids. Germline CDR1 reads LGHNA; CDR2 reads YNFKEQ. Between the trimmed V and J ends, which lost 0 bases and 8 bases, there was a span of 8 bases. The DNA for the CDR3 is TGTGCCAGCAGCCAAGACATGGGGCAGCAGTACTTC. It yields the protein CASSQDMGQQYF.

The V and J genes are TRBV28 and TRBJ1-1, with unresolved D. Trimming removed 3 bases at V and 8 bases at J, with 13 bases between. The CDR3 is made up of 13 amino acids. Germline loops: CDR1 MDHEN, CDR2 SYDVKM. CDR3 amino acids: CASSFPPGREAFF. The CDR3 DNA follows: TGTGCCAGCAGTTTCCCCCCGGGCAGGGAAGCTTTCTTT.